This T cell receptor beta chain was obtained from a study of molecular identifiers for immune sequencing clone quantification. Bulk TCR libraries used previously described methods and listed TCR primers. TCRdb reprocessed the PCR reads via MiXCR and lists one record per CDR3 protein. The table shows 85,000 to 90,000 distinct CDR3 sequences, with roughly 25% occurring only once. Based on a CD8+CD4-CCR7+CD45RA+ profile, naive CD8 T cells were sorted. J lost 1 base, V lost 2 bases, and 2 bases had no gene match. CDR1 MGHRA and CDR2 YSYEKL come from the germline V gene. The length of the CDR3 is 15 residues. Study results and caveats: Jurkat TCR RNA spiked in from one cell (amid some 1 million naive cells) was reportedly detectable. Clones of above 20 RNA copies carried over 99% of effector molecules; in naive cells they carried under 1%.

This clonotype appeared a few times. Its antigen is unknown. This receptor was obtained from a human donor in good health. Some libraries in this study had Jurkat cell RNA spiked in. The V gene is TRBV4-1, the J gene TRBJ2-7, with 10 positions matching TRBD2. Source material: naive CD8+ T cells from blood, with Jurkat cell RNA spiked in. Indicated subset: FACS-sorted CD8+CD4-CCR7+CD45RA+ naive T cells. The CDR3 coding sequence is TGCGCCAGCAGCCAACCAGCGGGGGGGTCCTACGAGCAGTACTTC. It is translated as CASSQPAGGSYEQYF.